This T cell receptor beta chain came from a study of T cells in Graves' hyperthyroidism and ophthalmopathy. Notes on the study in general: Using 13 V-J features, a model discriminated ophthalmopathy from stable hyperthyroidism. Most thyroid clonotypes expanded above 0.001 appeared in blood too.

The ends were cut back, 3 bases at V and 6 bases at J, with 14 bases in the middle. CDR1 is LNHDA and CDR2 is SQIVND in the germline V gene (reference sequence). The CDR3 is 15 amino acids. RNA transcripts were the template for amplifying TCR beta CDR3 regions. HTBI primers were employed in a first-round RT-PCR of the TCR CDR3. Each CDR3 protein gets one entry after TCRdb re-called the multiplex PCR reads with MiXCR. The sample lists 380,000 or so distinct CDR3 sequences, about 14% occurring once. PBMCs were collected from a roughly 10 ml volume of fresh peripheral blood. Comments on this clonotype: The antigen remains undetermined.

This sequence joins TRBV19 and TRBJ2-2, with D perhaps matching TRBD1 (5 bases). Material for sequencing was blood. The sequence derives from a woman aged 25-40 years with Graves' hyperthyroidism. The CDR3 loop reads CASSIRLKGPGELFF. The CDR3 nucleotides read TGTGCCAGTAGTATCCGTCTTAAGGGGCCCGGGGAGCTGTTTTTT.